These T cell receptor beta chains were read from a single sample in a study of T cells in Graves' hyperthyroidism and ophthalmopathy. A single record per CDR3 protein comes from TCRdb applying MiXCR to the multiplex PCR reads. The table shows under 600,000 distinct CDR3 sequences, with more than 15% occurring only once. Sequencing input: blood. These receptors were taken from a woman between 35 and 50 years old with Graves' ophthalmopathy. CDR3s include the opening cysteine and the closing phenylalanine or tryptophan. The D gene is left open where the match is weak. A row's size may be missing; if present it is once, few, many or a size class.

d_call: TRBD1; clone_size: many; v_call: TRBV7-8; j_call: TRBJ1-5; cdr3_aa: CASSRDRAGNQPQHF; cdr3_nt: TGTGCCAGCAGCCGGGACAGGGCTGGCAATCAGCCCCAGCATTTT
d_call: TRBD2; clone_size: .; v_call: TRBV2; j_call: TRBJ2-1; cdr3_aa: CASESGGGNERLF; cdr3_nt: TGTGCCAGCGAGAGCGGGGGAGGCAATGAGCGGCTCTTC
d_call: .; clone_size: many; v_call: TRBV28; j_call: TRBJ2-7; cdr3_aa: CASSFLVENEQYF; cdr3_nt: TGTGCCAGCAGTTTTCTTGTCGAGAACGAGCAGTACTTC
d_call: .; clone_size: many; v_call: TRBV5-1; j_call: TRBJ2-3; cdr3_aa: CASSLSPGSTDTQYF; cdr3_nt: TGCGCCAGCAGCTTGAGCCCGGGGAGCACAGATACGCAGTATTTT
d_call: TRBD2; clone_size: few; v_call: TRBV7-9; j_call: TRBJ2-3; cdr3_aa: CASSRSGVSTDTQYF; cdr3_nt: TGTGCCAGCAGCCGCAGCGGGGTGAGCACAGATACGCAGTATTTT
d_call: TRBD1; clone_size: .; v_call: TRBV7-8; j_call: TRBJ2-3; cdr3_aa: CASSLESTGWVHTDTQYF; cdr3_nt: TGTGCCAGCAGCTTAGAATCGACAGGGTGGGTTCACACAGATACGCAGTATTTT
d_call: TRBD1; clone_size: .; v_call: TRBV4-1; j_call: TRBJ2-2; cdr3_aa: CASSDRGRTRELFF; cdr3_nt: TGCGCCAGCAGCGACAGGGGGAGGACCAGGGAGCTGTTTTTT
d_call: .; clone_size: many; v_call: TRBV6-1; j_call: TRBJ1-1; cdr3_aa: CASSISGYRVNTEAFF; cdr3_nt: TGTGCCAGCAGTATATCAGGTTACAGGGTAAACACTGAAGCTTTCTTT
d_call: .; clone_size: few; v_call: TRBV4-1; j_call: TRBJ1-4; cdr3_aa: CASSHFPAATNEKLFF; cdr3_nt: TGCGCCAGCAGCCATTTTCCAGCAGCAACTAATGAAAAACTGTTTTTT
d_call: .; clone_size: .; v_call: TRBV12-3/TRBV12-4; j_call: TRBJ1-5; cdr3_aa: CASSFQGNSNQPQHF; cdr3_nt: TGTGCCAGCAGTTTCCAGGGGAATAGCAATCAGCCCCAGCATTTT
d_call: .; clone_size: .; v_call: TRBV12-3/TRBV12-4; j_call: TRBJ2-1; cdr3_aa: CASSLGHYNEQFF; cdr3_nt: TGTGCCAGCAGTCTCGGACATTACAATGAGCAGTTCTTC
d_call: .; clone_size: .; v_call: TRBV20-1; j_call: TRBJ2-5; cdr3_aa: CSARDTYSVETQYF; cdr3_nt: TGCAGTGCTAGAGATACTTATTCGGTCGAGACCCAGTACTTC
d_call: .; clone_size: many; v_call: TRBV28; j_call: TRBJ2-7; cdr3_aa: CASRGGDRIWGEQYF; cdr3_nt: TGTGCCAGCAGAGGAGGGGACAGAATATGGGGCGAGCAGTACTTC
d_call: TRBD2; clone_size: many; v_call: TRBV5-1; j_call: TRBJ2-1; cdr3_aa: CASSLTSGSLTDEQFF; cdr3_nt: TGCGCCAGCAGCTTAACTAGCGGGAGTTTAACAGATGAGCAGTTCTTC
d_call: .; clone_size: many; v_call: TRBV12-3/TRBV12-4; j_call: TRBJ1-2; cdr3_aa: CASSLEGASNGYTF; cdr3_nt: TGTGCCAGCAGTTTAGAAGGTGCCTCGAATGGCTACACCTTC
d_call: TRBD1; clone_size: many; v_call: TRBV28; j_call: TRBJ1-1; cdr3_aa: CASGQVILLNTEAFF; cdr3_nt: TGTGCCAGTGGACAGGTTATACTTTTGAACACTGAAGCTTTCTTT
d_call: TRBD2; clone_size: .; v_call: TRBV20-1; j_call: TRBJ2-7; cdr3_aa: CSARGLAGSTSAYEQYF; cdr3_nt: TGCAGTGCTAGAGGACTAGCGGGATCTACCTCCGCCTACGAGCAGTACTTC
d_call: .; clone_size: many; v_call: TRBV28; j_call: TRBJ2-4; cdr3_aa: CASSGAEASLKNIQYF; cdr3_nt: TGTGCCAGCAGTGGGGCCGAGGCTAGCCTCAAAAACATTCAGTACTTC
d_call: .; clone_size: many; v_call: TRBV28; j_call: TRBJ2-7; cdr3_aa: CASSLTTGLTEQYF; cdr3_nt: TGTGCCAGCAGTTTAACAACCGGATTGACCGAGCAGTACTTC
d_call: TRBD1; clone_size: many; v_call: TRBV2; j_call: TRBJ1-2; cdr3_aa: CASSYRGVDYGYTF; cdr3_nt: TGTGCCAGCAGTTACAGGGGGGTGGACTATGGCTACACCTTC
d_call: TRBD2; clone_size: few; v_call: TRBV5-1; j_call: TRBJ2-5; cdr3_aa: CASSLSLAVQETQYF; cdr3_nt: TGCGCCAGCAGCTTGAGTCTAGCGGTACAAGAGACCCAGTACTTC
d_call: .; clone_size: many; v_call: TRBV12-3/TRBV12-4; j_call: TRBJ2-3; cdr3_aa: CASSFRITGQDTQYF; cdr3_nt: TGTGCCAGCAGTTTTAGGATCACCGGGCAAGATACGCAGTATTTT
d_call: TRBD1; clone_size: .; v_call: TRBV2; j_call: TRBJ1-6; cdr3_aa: CATRDRGNSPLHF; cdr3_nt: TGTGCCACTAGGGACAGGGGTAATTCACCCCTCCACTTT
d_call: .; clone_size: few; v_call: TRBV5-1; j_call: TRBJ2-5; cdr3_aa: CASSTRGLEKETQYF; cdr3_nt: TGCGCCAGCAGCACACGCGGGCTAGAGAAAGAGACCCAGTACTTC
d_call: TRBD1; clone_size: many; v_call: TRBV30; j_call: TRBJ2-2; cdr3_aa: CACPPGTGDTGELFF; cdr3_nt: TGTGCCTGTCCCCCCGGGACAGGGGACACCGGGGAGCTGTTTTTT
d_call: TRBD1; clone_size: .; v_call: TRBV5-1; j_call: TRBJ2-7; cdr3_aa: CASSLGDRGRDEQYF; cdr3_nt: TGCGCCAGCAGCTTGGGTGACAGGGGGCGCGACGAGCAGTACTTC
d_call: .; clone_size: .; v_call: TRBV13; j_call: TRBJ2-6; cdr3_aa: CASSLASRGGANVLTF; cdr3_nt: TGTGCCAGCAGCTTAGCTAGCCGCGGTGGGGCCAACGTCCTGACTTTC
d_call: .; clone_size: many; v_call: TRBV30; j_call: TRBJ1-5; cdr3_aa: CAWSGRTSLRQPQHF; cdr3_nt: TGTGCCTGGAGTGGCCGGACTTCCCTTAGACAGCCCCAGCATTTT
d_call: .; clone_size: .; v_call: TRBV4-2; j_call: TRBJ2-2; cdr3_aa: CASSQEGNTNTGELFF; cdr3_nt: TGTGCCAGCAGCCAAGAAGGCAATACGAACACCGGGGAGCTGTTTTTT
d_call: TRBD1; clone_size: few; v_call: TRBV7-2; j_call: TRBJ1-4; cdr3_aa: CASSSRGQGSRSNEKLFF; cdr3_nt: TGTGCCAGCAGCTCCCGGGGACAGGGGTCCCGCTCTAATGAAAAACTGTTTTTT
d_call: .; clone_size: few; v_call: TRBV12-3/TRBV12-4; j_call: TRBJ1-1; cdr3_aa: CASSLGRDILNTEAFF; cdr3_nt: TGTGCCAGCAGTTTAGGCCGGGACATCCTGAACACTGAAGCTTTCTTT
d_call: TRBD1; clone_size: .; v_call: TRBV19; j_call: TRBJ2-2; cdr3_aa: CASNFGGTGGIGELFF; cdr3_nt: TGTGCCAGTAACTTTGGGGGGACAGGGGGCATCGGGGAGCTGTTTTTT
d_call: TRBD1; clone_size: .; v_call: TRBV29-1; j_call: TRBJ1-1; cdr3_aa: CSVCRDRGPKAFF; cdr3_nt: TGCAGCGTCTGCCGGGACAGGGGACCGAAAGCTTTCTTT
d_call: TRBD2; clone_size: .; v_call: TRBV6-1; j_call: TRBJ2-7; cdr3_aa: CARRLAGGKSYEQYF; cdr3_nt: TGTGCCAGAAGACTAGCGGGAGGAAAATCCTACGAGCAGTACTTC
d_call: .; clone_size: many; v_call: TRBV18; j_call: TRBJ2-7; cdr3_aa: CASSPTGIHEQYF; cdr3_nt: TGTGCCAGCTCACCCACGGGTATCCACGAGCAGTACTTC
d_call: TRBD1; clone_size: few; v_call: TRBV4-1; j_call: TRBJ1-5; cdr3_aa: CASSMTGAYQPQHF; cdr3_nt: TGCGCCAGCAGCATGACAGGGGCGTATCAGCCCCAGCATTTT
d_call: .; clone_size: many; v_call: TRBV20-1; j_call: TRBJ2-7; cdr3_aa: CSARDLRVDSRSDEQYF; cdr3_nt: TGCAGTGCTAGAGATTTGAGAGTGGACAGTAGAAGCGACGAGCAGTACTTC
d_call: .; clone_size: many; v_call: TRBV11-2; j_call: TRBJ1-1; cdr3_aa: CASSGSRGRTEAFF; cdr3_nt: TGTGCCAGCAGCGGGTCGAGGGGACGGACTGAAGCTTTCTTT
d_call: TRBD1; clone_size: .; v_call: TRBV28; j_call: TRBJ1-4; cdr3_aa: CASTSGQGREKLFF; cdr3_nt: TGTGCCAGCACCTCGGGACAGGGACGTGAAAAACTGTTTTTT
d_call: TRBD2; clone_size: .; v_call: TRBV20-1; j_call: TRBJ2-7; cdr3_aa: CSAGRTYEQYF; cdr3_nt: TGCAGTGCCGGGAGGACCTACGAGCAGTACTTC
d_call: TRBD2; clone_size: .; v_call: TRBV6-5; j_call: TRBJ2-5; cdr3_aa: CASSYGLASETQYF; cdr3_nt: TGTGCCAGCAGTTACGGACTAGCATCGGAGACCCAGTACTTC
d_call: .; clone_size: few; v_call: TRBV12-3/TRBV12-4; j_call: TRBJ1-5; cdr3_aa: CASSPLGNSNQPQHF; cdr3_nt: TGTGCCAGCAGCCCTCTTGGGAATAGCAATCAGCCCCAGCATTTT
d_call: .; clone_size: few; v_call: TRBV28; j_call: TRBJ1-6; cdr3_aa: CASSEYTQGINNSPLHF; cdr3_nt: TGTGCCAGCAGTGAATATACCCAGGGGATCAATAATTCACCCCTCCACTTT
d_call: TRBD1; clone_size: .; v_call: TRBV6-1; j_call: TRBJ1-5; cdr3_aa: CASSSGQGEAQPQHF; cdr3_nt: TGTGCCAGCAGTTCAGGACAGGGGGAAGCTCAGCCCCAGCATTTT
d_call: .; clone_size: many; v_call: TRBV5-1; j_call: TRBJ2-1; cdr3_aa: CASKEEVYNEQFF; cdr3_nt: TGCGCCAGCAAGGAGGAGGTGTACAATGAGCAGTTCTTC
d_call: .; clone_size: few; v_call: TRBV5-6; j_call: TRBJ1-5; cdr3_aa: CASSLAPGNQPQHF; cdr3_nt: TGTGCCAGCAGCTTGGCCCCGGGCAATCAGCCCCAGCATTTT
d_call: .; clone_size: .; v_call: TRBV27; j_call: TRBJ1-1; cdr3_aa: CASRGQWVGDTEAFF; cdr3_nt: TGTGCCAGCAGAGGGCAGTGGGTCGGGGACACTGAAGCTTTCTTT
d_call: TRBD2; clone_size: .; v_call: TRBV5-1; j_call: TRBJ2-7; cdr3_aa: CASSFLGLAGVPYEQYF; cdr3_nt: TGCGCCAGCAGCTTCTTGGGACTAGCGGGGGTCCCGTACGAGCAGTACTTC
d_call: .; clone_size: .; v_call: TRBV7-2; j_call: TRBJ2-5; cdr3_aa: CASSLGTSAPGETQYF; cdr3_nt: TGTGCCAGCAGCCTGGGGACTTCAGCACCAGGGGAGACCCAGTACTTC
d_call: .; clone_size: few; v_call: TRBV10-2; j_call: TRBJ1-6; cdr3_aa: CATSDLFNSPLHF; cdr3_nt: TGCGCCACCTCAGACCTATTCAATTCACCCCTCCACTTT
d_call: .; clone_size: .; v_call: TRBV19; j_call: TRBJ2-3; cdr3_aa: CASMGWDTDTQYF; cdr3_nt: TGTGCCAGTATGGGGTGGGACACAGATACGCAGTATTTT
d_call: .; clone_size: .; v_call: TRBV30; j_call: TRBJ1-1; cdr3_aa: CAWAEGFTEAFF; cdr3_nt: TGTGCCTGGGCCGAGGGGTTCACTGAAGCTTTCTTT
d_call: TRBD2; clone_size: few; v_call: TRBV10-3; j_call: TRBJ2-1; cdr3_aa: CAISDPRGLAGPLQFF; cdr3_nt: TGTGCCATCAGTGACCCCCGGGGACTAGCGGGGCCATTGCAGTTCTTC
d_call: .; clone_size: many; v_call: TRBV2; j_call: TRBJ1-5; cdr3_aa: CASTPSANQPQHF; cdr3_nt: TGTGCCAGCACTCCGAGTGCCAATCAGCCCCAGCATTTT
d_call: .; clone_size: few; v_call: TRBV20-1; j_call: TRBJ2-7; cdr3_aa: CSAQRPGGGLYEQYF; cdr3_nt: TGCAGTGCCCAGCGGCCGGGTGGGGGCTTATACGAGCAGTACTTC
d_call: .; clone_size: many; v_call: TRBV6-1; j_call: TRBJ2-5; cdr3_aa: CASSEGYETQYF; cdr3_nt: TGTGCCAGCAGTGAAGGGTACGAGACCCAGTACTTC
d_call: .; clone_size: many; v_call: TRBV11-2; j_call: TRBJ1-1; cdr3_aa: CASIKGGTEAFF; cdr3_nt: TGTGCCAGCATCAAAGGGGGCACTGAAGCTTTCTTT
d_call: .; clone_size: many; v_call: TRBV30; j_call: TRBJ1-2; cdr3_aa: CAWSSGGGDYGYTF; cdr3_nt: TGTGCCTGGAGTTCTGGGGGTGGTGACTATGGCTACACCTTC
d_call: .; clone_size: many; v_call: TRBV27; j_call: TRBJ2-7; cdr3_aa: CASSPGRGHEQYF; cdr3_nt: TGTGCCAGCAGTCCAGGGAGAGGGCACGAGCAGTACTTC
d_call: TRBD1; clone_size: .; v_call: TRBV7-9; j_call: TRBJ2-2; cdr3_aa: CASSSRDRVGNYNTGELFF; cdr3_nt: TGTGCCAGCAGTTCCCGGGACAGGGTCGGGAATTATAACACCGGGGAGCTGTTTTTT